This passage covers 30 T cell receptor beta chains from one sample sequenced in a study of blood T cell repertoires in COVID-19. Sequencing was performed with immunoSEQ multiplex PCR; in TCRdb, only in-frame clones are kept and a portion is missing. Of under 85,000 clones listed, around 90% are singletons. The sequenced sample consisted of peripheral blood. The receptors derive from a woman aged 80 or over with active or convalescent COVID-19.

This chain joins TRBV18 and TRBJ2-7, with 9 bases that match TRBD1. V trimming: 4 bases; J trimming: 13 bases; junction bases outside the gene matches: 8. The CDR3 runs to 12 residues. Germline V gene data show CDR1 as KGHSH and CDR2 as LQKENI. CDR3 region: CASSHVGTGPYF. CDR3 DNA: TGTGCCAGCTCACATGTTGGGACAGGGCCTTACTTC. Filled out from reference TRBV18 and TRBJ2-7, the complete variable domain reads NAGVMQNPRHLVRRRGQEARLRCSPMKGHSHVYWYRQLPEEGLKFMVYLQKENIIDESGMPKERFSAEFPKEGPSILRIQQVVRGDSAAYFCASSHVGTGPYFGPGTRLTVT.

The rearrangement links TRBV11-3 to TRBJ2-2; TRBD2 matches at 11 bases. CDR3 length equals 18 residues. V lost 5 bases, J lost 5 bases, and 13 bases stayed unmatched. Germline lookup yields CDR1 SGHNT and CDR2 YENEEA. As DNA, the CDR3 is TGTGCCAGCAGCCTCTCGAAGACTAGCGGGGCGCATACCGGGGAGCTGTTTTTT. It codes for CASSLSKTSGAHTGELFF.

The V gene is TRBV19, the J gene TRBJ1-3, with D uncertain. CDR3 size: 17 residues. From germline, CDR1 is LNHDA and CDR2 SQIVND (reference sequence). V was shortened by 4 bases and J by 5 bases, with 21 bases between the two germline ends. CDR3 protein: CASSTWYGAGSRNTIYF. In nucleotides, the CDR3 is TGTGCCAGTAGTACCTGGTATGGAGCCGGCAGCCGAAACACCATATATTTT.

V and J are TRBV10-3 and TRBJ1-4; 8 bases are shared with TRBD1. Trimming at V came to 7 bases and at J to 8 bases, leaving 6 bases not matched to a gene. Per the germline V gene, CDR1 is ENHRY and CDR2 is SYGVKD. The length of the CDR3 is 13 residues. In nucleotides, the CDR3 is TGTGCCATCAAGGACAGGGAATGGGAAAAACTGTTTTTT. Translation: CAIKDREWEKLFF.

V and J are TRBV9 and TRBJ2-3; 7 bases agree with TRBD2. This CDR3 is built from 14 residues. Per the germline V gene, CDR1 is SGDLS and CDR2 is YYNGEE. J was trimmed by 0 bases and V by 5 bases; bases with no gene match: 3. CDR3 amino acids: CASRGGSSTDTQYF. DNA of the CDR3: TGTGCCAGCAGAGGCGGGAGTAGCACAGATACGCAGTATTTT.

V is TRBV28 and J is TRBJ1-2; D call uncertain. Trimming took 2 bases from V and 4 from J, leaving 5 bases between them. This CDR3 is built from 12 residues. Germline CDR1 and CDR2: MDHEN and SYDVKM. In DNA form, the CDR3 reads TGTGCCAGCAGTTTAACCAGCTATGGCTACACCTTC. Amino acids: CASSLTSYGYTF.

The CDR3, as DNA: TGTGCCTGGAGTGTACTACAGGTCAGGTACAATGAGCAGTTCTTC. It specifies CAWSVLQVRYNEQFF. The chain combines TRBV30 with TRBJ2-1, with D tentatively TRBD1 (5 bases). This CDR3 has 15 residues. With 0 bases removed from V and 4 bases from J, the gap between germline ends came to 13 bases. Germline lookup yields CDR1 GTSNPN and CDR2 SVGIG (reference sequence).

The gene calls are TRBV28 and TRBJ1-1; the match to TRBD1 covers 7 bases. Germline V CDR1 and CDR2: MDHEN, SYDVKM. The CDR3 spans 15 residues. Trimming at V came to 8 bases and at J to 2 bases, leaving 11 bases not matched to a gene. The CDR3 here is CASWGPGTANTEAFF. Here the CDR3 DNA reads TGTGCCAGCTGGGGCCCCGGGACAGCTAACACTGAAGCTTTCTTT.

V is TRBV7-8 and J is TRBJ1-3, with D tentatively TRBD1 (5 bases). CDR1 SGHVS and CDR2 FQNEAQ come from the germline V gene. Trimming stripped 0 bases from V and 8 bases from J, with 11 bases between. The CDR3 has 14 residues. The CDR3, as DNA: TGTGCCAGCAGCTTAGCAGGGGTCGCGGACACCATATATTTT. Protein sequence: CASSLAGVADTIYF.

This rearrangement joins TRBV28 to TRBJ2-4; D may be TRBD2 (6 bases). Germline V lookup: CDR1 MDHEN, CDR2 SYDVKM. Trimming shortened V by 5 bases and J by 7 bases, and 21 bases separated the two germline ends. This CDR3 has 16 amino acids. The CDR3: CASSPWDLYRRNIQYF. For the CDR3, the DNA is TGTGCCAGCAGTCCATGGGACTTATATCGGCGGAACATTCAGTACTTC.

This clone was seen a single time. The V and J genes are TRBV25-1 and TRBJ1-5; D is possibly TRBD1 (6 bases). The CDR3 contains 16 residues. Looked up from germline, CDR1 is MGHDK and CDR2 is SYGVNS. V lost 3 bases and J 0 bases, leaving 12 bases between the germline ends. Here the CDR3 DNA reads TGTGCCAGCAGTGACGGACAGACCCTTAGCAATCAGCCCCAGCATTTT. Protein sequence: CASSDGQTLSNQPQHF.

CDR3 loop: CSAAPGQGAWGYTF. CDR3 nucleotide sequence: TGCAGCGCCGCCCCAGGACAGGGGGCATGGGGCTACACCTTC. This chain connects TRBV29-1 to TRBJ1-2; TRBD1 matches 11 bases. Germline V lookup: CDR1 SQVTM, CDR2 ANQGSEA. The CDR3 is 14 residues long. J was trimmed by 8 bases and V by 7 bases; bases with no gene match: 12.

The chain is built from TRBV5-1 and TRBJ2-1, with 9 bases aligning to TRBD2. Losses at the gene ends were 4 bases for V and 8 bases for J; bases not matched to a gene: 7. This CDR3 contains 14 residues. Germline V CDR1 and CDR2: SGHRS, YFSETQ. The CDR3 DNA is TGCGCCAGCAGCAGTGGCCTAGCGGGACATGAGCAGTTCTTC. Encoded protein: CASSSGLAGHEQFF.

The chain couples TRBV11-2 to TRBJ2-7; 7 bases map to TRBD1. Germline V gene data show CDR1 as SGHAT and CDR2 as FQNNGV. V dropped 5 bases and J dropped 6; count of bases not matched to a gene: 7. The CDR3 loop spans 13 amino acids. In DNA, the CDR3 is TGTGCCAGCAGCGTACAGGGGATTGGCGAGCAGTACTTC. Residues: CASSVQGIGEQYF.

This chain connects TRBV6-5 to TRBJ2-7; 7 nucleotides match TRBD2. CDR1 is MNHEY, CDR2 SVGAGI, per germline. V trimming: 7 bases; J trimming: 1 base; junction bases outside the gene matches: 7. CDR3 size: 14 residues. CDR3 in amino acids: CASIPPGGSYEQYF. CDR3 sequence (DNA): TGTGCCAGCATCCCCCCGGGAGGTTCCTACGAGCAGTACTTC.

The chain uses TRBV2 and TRBJ1-6, with 7 bases lining up with TRBD1. Losses at the gene ends were 4 bases for V and 7 bases for J; bases not matched to a gene: 7. The germline CDR1 and CDR2 sequences are SNHLY and FYNNEI. This CDR3 region has 15 residues. The DNA of the CDR3 is TGTGCCAGCAGTGGGAGACAGGGATTAAATTCACCCCTCCACTTT. Amino acid sequence: CASSGRQGLNSPLHF.

The V gene is TRBV19, the J gene TRBJ2-1; TRBD2 aligns across 9 bases. Germline V CDR1 and CDR2: LNHDA, SQIVND (reference sequence). The CDR3 runs to 16 residues. Trimming removed 3 bases from V and 7 bases from J; junction bases left unmatched: 10. CDR3 amino acids: CASSIRRGGLGNEQFF. For the CDR3, the DNA is TGTGCCAGTAGTATTAGGCGGGGGGGCCTCGGGAATGAGCAGTTCTTC.

This chain connects TRBV5-8 to TRBJ2-1; 7 nucleotides align to TRBD2. The V and J ends lost 0 bases and 2 bases, in that order; junction bases with no gene match: 2. Germline CDR1 is SGHTS and CDR2 is YDEGEE. This CDR3 region has 15 residues. The CDR3 sequence is CASSLDLAAYNEQFF. The CDR3 DNA reads TGTGCCAGCAGCTTGGATCTAGCGGCCTACAATGAGCAGTTCTTC.

In DNA, the CDR3 is TGCGCCAGCAGCCCTACACGGTTTGAGGGGCAGTACTTC. As protein: CASSPTRFEGQYF. The rearrangement uses TRBV4-1 and TRBJ2-7; a weak D match, TRBD2 (5 bases). Trimming stripped 4 bases from V and 9 bases from J, with 16 bases between. Germline values: CDR1 MGHRA, CDR2 YSYEKL. This CDR3 is 13 amino acids long.

The chain has TRBV28 and TRBJ1-4; 7 bases agree with TRBD1. Germline V gene lookup returns CDR1 MDHEN and CDR2 SYDVKM. This CDR3 comprises 14 residues. V lost 2 bases, J lost 8 bases, and 5 bases stayed unmatched. The CDR3 coding sequence is TGTGCCAGCAGTTTAAAGGGGGCTATCGAAAAACTGTTTTTT. Protein: CASSLKGAIEKLFF.

The rearrangement links TRBV28 to TRBJ1-5; no firm D call. This CDR3 contains 15 residues. Germline values: CDR1 MDHEN, CDR2 SYDVKM. The V end was cut by 7 bases, the J end by 7 bases, with 20 bases between. CDR3: CASTPPSGNGQPQHF. The CDR3 nucleotides are TGTGCCAGCACCCCTCCCAGTGGAAACGGGCAGCCCCAGCATTTT.

This clone was found once. The chain employs TRBV9 and TRBJ2-1, with 9 bases aligning to TRBD2. This CDR3 comprises 14 residues. Germline V gene sequence: CDR1 SGDLS, CDR2 YYNGEE. Germline trimming cut 3 bases from V and 10 bases from J; bases unmatched to any gene: 8. The CDR3 nucleotides read TGTGCCAGCAGCGATCTAGCGGGGAACGGCGAGCAGTTCTTC. Translated: CASSDLAGNGEQFF.

V usage is TRBV6-4 and J usage is TRBJ1-2; 9 bases match TRBD1. The germline gives CDR1 MRHNA, CDR2 SNTAGT. This CDR3 is built from 14 residues. Unmatched junction bases numbered 8, after V lost 5 bases and J lost 7 bases. This chain's CDR3 is CASSRTGGAGGYTF. The CDR3 DNA sequence: TGTGCCAGCAGTCGTACAGGGGGCGCAGGTGGCTACACCTTC.

The chain has TRBV6-1 and TRBJ2-5; 10 bases are shared with TRBD1. The CDR3 loop spans 17 amino acids. The germline V gene encodes CDR1 MNHNS and CDR2 SASEGT. Unmatched junction bases numbered 8, after V lost 1 base and J lost 3 bases. CDR3 coding DNA: TGTGCCAGCAGTGAAGTGTTTGGGACAGGGGAGGAAGAGACCCAGTACTTC. It specifies CASSEVFGTGEEETQYF.

This chain joins TRBV12-5 and TRBJ2-3; D gene uncertain. V lost 5 bases and J 3 bases, leaving 12 bases between the germline ends. CDR1 and CDR2 from the germline V gene are LGHNT and FRNRAP. The CDR3 is 14 amino acids. The CDR3 DNA reads TGTGCTAGTGGTCTGGACGACTTAACAGATACGCAGTATTTT. The encoded protein is CASGLDDLTDTQYF.

The V gene is TRBV28, the J gene TRBJ2-7; D unclear. The CDR3 is made up of 12 amino acids. Trimming pared 7 bases from V and 3 bases from J, leaving 10 bases between. The V gene's germline CDR1 is MDHEN and CDR2 SYDVKM. CDR3 bases: TGTGCCAGCAAATCCCCCCGCTACGAGCAGTACTTC. Amino acids: CASKSPRYEQYF.

This rearrangement joins TRBV6-2 or TRBV6-3 to TRBJ1-2; 8 nucleotides line up with TRBD1. Germline V CDR1 and CDR2: MNHEY, SVGEGT. The CDR3 is 15 amino acids. The trim removed 4 bases at V and 4 bases at J, leaving 8 bases unmatched. The CDR3 DNA follows: TGTGCCAGCAGTTCCCAGGGACAGGTTCGCTATGGCTACACCTTC. It codes for CASSSQGQVRYGYTF.

V usage is TRBV7-7 and J usage is TRBJ2-3; 9 nucleotides agree with TRBD2. This CDR3 comprises 15 residues. The V gene's germline CDR1 is SSHAT and CDR2 FNYEAQ (reference sequence). Germline trimming cut 3 bases from V and 6 bases from J; bases unmatched to any gene: 7. The CDR3 spells CASSLGSGGGDTQYF. CDR3 nucleotides: TGTGCCAGCAGCTTGGGTAGCGGGGGAGGGGATACGCAGTATTTT. Using reference TRBV7-7 and TRBJ2-3 for the parts outside the CDR3, the full variable domain is GAGVSQSPRYKVTKRGQDVTLRCDPISSHATLYWYQQALGQGPEFLTYFNYEAQPDKSGLPSDRFSAERPEGSISTLTIQRTEQRDSAMYRCASSLGSGGGDTQYFGPGTRLTVL.

The V call is TRBV11-2, the J call TRBJ1-1, with D possibly TRBD1 on 5 matching bases. V lost 1 base and J lost 3, with 15 bases in between. The germline V gene has CDR1 SGHAT and CDR2 FQNNGV. The CDR3 runs to 16 residues. This CDR3 reads CASSLVQGFGHTEAFF. Written as DNA, the CDR3 is TGTGCCAGCAGCTTAGTCCAGGGATTCGGGCACACTGAAGCTTTCTTT.

V usage is TRBV5-1 and J usage is TRBJ1-1, with a tentative D call TRBD1 (6 bases). The CDR3 extends over 14 amino acids. Trimming cost V 4 bases and J 1 base, with 11 bases left between them. Germline V gene sequence: CDR1 SGHRS, CDR2 YFSETQ. The CDR3 DNA reads as TGCGCCAGCAGCGCCGGGACAACGAACACTGAAGCTTTCTTT. Translating it yields CASSAGTTNTEAFF.